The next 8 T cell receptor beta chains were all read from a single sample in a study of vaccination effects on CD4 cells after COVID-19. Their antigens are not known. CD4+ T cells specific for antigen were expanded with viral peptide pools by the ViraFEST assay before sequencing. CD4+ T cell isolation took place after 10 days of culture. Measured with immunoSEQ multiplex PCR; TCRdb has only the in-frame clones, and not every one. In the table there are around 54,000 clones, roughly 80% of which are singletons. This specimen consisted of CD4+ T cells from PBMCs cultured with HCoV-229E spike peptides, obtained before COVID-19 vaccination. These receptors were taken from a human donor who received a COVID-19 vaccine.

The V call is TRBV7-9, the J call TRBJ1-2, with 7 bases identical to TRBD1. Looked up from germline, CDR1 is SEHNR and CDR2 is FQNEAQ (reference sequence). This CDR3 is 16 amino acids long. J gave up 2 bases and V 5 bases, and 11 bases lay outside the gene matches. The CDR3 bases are TGTGCCAGCAGCGAACAGACGGGACAGTTCAACTATGGCTACACCTTC. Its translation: CASSEQTGQFNYGYTF.

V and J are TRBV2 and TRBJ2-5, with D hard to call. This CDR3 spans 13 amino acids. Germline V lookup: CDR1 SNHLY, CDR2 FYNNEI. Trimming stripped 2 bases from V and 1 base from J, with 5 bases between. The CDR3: CASSERTQETQYF. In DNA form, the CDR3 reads TGTGCCAGCAGTGAACGGACCCAAGAGACCCAGTACTTC. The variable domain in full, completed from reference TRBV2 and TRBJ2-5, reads EPEVTQTPSHQVTQMGQEVILRCVPISNHLYFYWYRQILGQKVEFLVSFYNNEISEKSEIFDDQFSVERPDGSNFTLKIRSTKLEDSAMYFCASSERTQETQYFGPGTRLLVL.

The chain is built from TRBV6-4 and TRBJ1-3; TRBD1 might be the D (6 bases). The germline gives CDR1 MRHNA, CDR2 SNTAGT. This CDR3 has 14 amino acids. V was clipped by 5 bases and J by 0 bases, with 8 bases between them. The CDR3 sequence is CASSPTGSGNTIYF. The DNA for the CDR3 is TGTGCCAGCAGTCCGACAGGCTCTGGAAACACCATATATTTT.

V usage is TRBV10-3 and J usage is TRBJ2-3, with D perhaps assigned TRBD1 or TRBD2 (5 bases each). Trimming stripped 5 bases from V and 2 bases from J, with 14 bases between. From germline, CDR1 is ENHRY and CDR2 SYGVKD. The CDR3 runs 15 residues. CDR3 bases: TGTGCCATCAGTCGGGGCCAGAGGACCACAGATACGCAGTATTTT. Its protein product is CAISRGQRTTDTQYF.

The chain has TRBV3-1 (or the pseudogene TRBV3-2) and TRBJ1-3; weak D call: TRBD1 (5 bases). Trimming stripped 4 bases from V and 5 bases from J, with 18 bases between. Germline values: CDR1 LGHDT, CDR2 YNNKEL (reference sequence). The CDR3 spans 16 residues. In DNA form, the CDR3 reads TGTGCCAGCAGCCGACGGGGACCGCGGAGGAGAAACACCATATATTTT. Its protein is CASSRRGPRRRNTIYF.

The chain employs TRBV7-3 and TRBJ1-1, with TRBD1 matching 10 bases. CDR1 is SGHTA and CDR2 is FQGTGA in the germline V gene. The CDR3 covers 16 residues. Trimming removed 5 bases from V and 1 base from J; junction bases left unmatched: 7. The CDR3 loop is CASSDGTGVGNTEAFF. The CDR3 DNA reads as TGTGCCAGCAGCGATGGGACAGGGGTCGGGAACACTGAAGCTTTCTTT.

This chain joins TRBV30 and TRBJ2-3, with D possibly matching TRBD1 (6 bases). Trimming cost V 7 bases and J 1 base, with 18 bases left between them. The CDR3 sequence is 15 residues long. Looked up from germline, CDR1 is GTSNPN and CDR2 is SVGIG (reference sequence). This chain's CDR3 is CAFTPQGIGTDTQYF. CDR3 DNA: TGTGCCTTCACGCCTCAGGGGATAGGCACAGATACGCAGTATTTT.

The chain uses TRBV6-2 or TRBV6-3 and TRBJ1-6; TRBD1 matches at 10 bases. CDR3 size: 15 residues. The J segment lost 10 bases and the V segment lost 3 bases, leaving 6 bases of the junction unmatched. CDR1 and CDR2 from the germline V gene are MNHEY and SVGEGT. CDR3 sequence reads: CASSYWDRGRSPLHF. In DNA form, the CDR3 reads TGTGCCAGCAGTTATTGGGACAGGGGACGGTCACCCCTCCACTTT.